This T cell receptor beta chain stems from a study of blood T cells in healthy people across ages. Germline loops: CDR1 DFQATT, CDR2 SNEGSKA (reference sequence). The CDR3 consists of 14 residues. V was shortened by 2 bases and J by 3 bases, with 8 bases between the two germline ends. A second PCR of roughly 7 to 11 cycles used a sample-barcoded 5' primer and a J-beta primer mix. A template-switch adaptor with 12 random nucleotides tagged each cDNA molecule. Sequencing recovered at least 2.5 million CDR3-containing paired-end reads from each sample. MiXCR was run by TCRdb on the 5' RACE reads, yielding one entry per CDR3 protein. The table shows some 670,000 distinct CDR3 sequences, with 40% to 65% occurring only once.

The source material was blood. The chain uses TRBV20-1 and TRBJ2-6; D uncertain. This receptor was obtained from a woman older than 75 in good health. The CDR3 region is CSARSSIGANVLTF. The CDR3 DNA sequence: TGCAGTGCTAGATCGTCCATTGGGGCCAACGTCCTGACTTTC.